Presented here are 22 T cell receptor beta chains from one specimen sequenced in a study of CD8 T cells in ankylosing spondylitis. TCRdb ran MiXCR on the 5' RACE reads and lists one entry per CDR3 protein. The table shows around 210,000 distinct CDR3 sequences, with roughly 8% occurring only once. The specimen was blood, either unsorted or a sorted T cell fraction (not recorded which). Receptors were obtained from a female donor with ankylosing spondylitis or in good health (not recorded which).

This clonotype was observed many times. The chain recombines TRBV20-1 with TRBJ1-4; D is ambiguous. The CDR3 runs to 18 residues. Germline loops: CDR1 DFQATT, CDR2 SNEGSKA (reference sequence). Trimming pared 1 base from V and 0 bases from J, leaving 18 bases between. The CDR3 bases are TGCAGTGCTAGAGTTTGGGAGGGCCCCGATGCAACTAATGAAAAACTGTTTTTT. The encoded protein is CSARVWEGPDATNEKLFF.

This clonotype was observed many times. The CDR3 is CSVQGAGELFF. The CDR3 region has the DNA TGCAGCGTTCAGGGGGCCGGGGAGCTGTTTTTT. The rearrangement uses TRBV29-1 and TRBJ2-2, with 7 bases matching TRBD1. Germline CDR1 reads SQVTM; CDR2 reads ANQGSEA. With 5 bases clipped from V and 6 bases from J, the junction kept 0 bases outside the gene matches. The CDR3 consists of 11 residues.

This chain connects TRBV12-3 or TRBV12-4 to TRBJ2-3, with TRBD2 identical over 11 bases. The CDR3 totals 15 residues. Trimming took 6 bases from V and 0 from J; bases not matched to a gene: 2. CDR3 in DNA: TGTGCCAGCAGGACTAGCGGGATCAGCACAGATACGCAGTATTTT. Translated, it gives CASRTSGISTDTQYF.

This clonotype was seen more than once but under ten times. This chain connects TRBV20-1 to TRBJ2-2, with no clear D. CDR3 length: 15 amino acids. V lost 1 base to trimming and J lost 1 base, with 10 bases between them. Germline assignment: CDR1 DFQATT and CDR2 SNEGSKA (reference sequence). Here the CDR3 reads CSARGTPGNTGELFF. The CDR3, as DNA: TGCAGTGCTAGAGGGACCCCAGGGAACACCGGGGAGCTGTTTTTT.

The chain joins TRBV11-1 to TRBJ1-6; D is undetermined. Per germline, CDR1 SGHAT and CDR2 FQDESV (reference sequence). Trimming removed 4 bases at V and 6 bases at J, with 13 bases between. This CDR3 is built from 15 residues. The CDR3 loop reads CASSSGPRLNSPLHF. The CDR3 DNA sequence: TGTGCCAGCAGCTCAGGCCCACGACTTAATTCACCCCTCCACTTT.

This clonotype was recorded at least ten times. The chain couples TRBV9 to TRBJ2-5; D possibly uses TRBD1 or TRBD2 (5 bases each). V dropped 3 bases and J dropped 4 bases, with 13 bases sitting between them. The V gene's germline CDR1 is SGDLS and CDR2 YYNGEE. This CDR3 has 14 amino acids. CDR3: CASSAGRRLETQYF. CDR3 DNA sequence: TGTGCCAGCAGCGCGGGACGGAGACTAGAGACCCAGTACTTC.

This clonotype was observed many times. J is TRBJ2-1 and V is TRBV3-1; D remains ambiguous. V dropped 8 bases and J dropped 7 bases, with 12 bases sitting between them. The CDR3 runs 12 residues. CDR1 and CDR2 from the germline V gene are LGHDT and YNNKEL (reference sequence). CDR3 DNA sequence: TGTGCCAGCTTAGCTAGAGATAATGAGCAGTTCTTC. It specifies CASLARDNEQFF.

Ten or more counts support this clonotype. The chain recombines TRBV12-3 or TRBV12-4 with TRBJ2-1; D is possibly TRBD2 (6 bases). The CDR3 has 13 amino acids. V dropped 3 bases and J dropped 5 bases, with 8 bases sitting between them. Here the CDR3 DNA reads TGTGCCAGCAGTTTTGCGGGACACAATGAGCAGTTCTTC. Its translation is CASSFAGHNEQFF.

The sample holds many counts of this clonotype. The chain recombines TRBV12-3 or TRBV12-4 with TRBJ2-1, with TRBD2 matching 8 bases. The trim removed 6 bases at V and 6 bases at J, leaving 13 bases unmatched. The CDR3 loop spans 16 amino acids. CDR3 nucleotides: TGTGCCAGCAGCCCTCCGGGGGGGGCGGGAGTCAATGAGCAGTTCTTC. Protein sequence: CASSPPGGAGVNEQFF.

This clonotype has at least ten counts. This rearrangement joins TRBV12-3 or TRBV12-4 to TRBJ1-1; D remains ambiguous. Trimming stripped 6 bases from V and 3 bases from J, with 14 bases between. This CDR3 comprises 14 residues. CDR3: CASSRQLEDTEAFF. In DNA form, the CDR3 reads TGTGCCAGCAGCCGCCAGCTAGAGGACACTGAAGCTTTCTTT.

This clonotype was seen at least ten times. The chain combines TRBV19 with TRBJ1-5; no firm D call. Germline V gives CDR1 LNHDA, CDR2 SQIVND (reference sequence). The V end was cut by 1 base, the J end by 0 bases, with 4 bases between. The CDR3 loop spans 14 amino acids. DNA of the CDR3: TGTGCCAGTAGTATAGGCTATAGCAATCAGCCCCAGCATTTT. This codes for CASSIGYSNQPQHF.

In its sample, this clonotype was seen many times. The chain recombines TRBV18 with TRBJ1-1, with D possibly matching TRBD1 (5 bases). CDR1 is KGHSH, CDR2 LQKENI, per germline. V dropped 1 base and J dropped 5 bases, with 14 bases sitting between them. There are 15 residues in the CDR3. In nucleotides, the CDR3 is TGTGCCAGCTCACCACGCCCAGGGTGGGGAACTGAAGCTTTCTTT. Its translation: CASSPRPGWGTEAFF. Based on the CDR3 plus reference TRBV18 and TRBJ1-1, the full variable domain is NAGVMQNPRHLVRRRGQEARLRCSPMKGHSHVYWYRQLPEEGLKFMVYLQKENIIDESGMPKERFSAEFPKEGPSILRIQQVVRGDSAAYFCASSPRPGWGTEAFFGQGTRLTVV.

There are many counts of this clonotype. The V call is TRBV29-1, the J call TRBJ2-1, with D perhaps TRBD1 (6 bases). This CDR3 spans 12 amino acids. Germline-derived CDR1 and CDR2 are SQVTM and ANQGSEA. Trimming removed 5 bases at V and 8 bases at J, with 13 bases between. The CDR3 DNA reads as TGCAGCGTTCTACAGGGTGGGGATGAGCAGTTCTTC. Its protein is CSVLQGGDEQFF.

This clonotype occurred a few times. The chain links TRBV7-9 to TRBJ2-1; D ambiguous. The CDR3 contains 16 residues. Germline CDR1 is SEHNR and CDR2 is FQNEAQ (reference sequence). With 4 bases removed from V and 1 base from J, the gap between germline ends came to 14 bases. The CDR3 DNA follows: TGTGCCAGCAGCTCCCCAGTAGGCGCTTCCTACAATGAGCAGTTCTTC. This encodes CASSSPVGASYNEQFF.

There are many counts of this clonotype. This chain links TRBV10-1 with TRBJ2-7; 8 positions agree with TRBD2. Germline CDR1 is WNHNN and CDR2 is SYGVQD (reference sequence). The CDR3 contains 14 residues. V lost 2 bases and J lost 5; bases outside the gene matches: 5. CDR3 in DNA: TGCGCCAGCAGTGAGAGCGGGAGCGGCGACGAGCAGTACTTC. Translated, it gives CASSESGSGDEQYF.

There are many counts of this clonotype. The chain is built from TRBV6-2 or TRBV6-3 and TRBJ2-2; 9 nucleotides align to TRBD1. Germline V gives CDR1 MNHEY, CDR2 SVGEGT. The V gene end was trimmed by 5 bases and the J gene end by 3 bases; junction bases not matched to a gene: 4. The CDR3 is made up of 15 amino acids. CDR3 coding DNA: TGTGCCAGCAGTCGGACAGGGGCCTACACCGGGGAGCTGTTTTTT. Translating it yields CASSRTGAYTGELFF.

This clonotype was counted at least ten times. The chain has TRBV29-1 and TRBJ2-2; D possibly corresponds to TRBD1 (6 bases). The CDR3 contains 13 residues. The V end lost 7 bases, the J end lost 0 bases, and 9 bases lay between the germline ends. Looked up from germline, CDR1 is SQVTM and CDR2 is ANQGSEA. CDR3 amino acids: CSAQGANTGELFF. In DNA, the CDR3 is TGCAGCGCACAGGGCGCGAACACCGGGGAGCTGTTTTTT.

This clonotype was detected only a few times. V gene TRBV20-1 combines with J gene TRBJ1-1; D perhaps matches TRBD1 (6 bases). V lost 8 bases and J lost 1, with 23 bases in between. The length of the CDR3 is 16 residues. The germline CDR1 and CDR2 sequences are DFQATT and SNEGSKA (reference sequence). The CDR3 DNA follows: TGCAGTACCCGCCGAACAGGGTCGGTCACGAACACTGAAGCTTTCTTT. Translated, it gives CSTRRTGSVTNTEAFF.

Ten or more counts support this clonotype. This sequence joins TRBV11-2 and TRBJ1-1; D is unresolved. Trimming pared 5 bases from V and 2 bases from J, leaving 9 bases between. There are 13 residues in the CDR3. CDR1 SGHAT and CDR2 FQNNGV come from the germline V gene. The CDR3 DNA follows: TGTGCCAGCAGCCCGAACAGTAACACTGAAGCTTTCTTT. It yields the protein CASSPNSNTEAFF.

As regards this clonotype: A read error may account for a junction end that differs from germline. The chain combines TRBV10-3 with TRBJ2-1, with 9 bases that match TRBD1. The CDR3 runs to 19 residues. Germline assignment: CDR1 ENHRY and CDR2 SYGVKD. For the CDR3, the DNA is TGTGCCATCAGTGAGTCAAGAGCTCTAGTTGGGACAGGGACCAATGGGCAGTTCTTC. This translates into CAISESRALVGTGTNGQFF.

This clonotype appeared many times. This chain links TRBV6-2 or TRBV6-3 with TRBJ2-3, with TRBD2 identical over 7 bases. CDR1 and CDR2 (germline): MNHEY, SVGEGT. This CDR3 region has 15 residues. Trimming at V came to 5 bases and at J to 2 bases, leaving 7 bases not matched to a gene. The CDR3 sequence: CASSVTSGITDTQYF. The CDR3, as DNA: TGTGCCAGCAGTGTTACAAGCGGGATCACAGATACGCAGTATTTT.

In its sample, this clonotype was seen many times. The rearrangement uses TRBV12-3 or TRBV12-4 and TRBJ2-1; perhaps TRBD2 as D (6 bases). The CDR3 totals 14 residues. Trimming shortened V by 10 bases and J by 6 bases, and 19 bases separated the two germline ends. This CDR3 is CATTLARDSNEQFF. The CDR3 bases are TGTGCCACGACCCTAGCGCGGGACTCCAATGAGCAGTTCTTC.